This entry is about one T cell receptor beta chain. No antigen is known for it. Each subset's genomic DNA was split evenly across several immunoSEQ plates. Produced via immunoSEQ multiplex PCR; TCRdb's table is partial and in-frame only. The sample yields over a million clones, roughly 75% seen once. V lost 0 bases and J lost 9, with 6 bases in between. The CDR3 consists of 12 residues. Germline V gene data show CDR1 as LNHNV and CDR2 as YYDKDF (reference sequence). This sample is part of a study of shared clonotypes between healthy human individuals. Regarding the study as a whole: Only blood was sampled; tissue repertoires likely differ. Generally, naive subsets (rather than memory subsets) showed larger estimated richness. In the sorted subsets, rarefaction showed sequencing was incomplete despite large depth.

The receptor was isolated from a man between 18 and 29 years old in good health. The chain links TRBV15 to TRBJ1-5; D is unresolved. The sample consisted of memory CD4+ T cells sorted from blood. Stated subset: CD45RA-negative fraction. CDR3 nucleotides: TGTGCCACCAGCAGAGATAAAATGCCCCAGCATTTT. This gives the protein CATSRDKMPQHF.